These 6 T cell receptor beta chains were sequenced from one sample in a study of long-term antiretroviral therapy in people with HIV. Survey-level immunoSEQ v3.0 assays were run. Some clones are missing from TCRdb's copy, which holds only in-frame ones; the method was immunoSEQ multiplex PCR. The sample includes tens of thousands of clones, 85% seen only once; the top ten take approximately 8.8%. Sequenced here: unsorted PBMCs, sampled 4.7 to 5 years after starting antiretroviral therapy. The receptors were sampled from a man aged 35-49 years with HIV.

The chain links TRBV9 to TRBJ1-1; D unclear. This CDR3 has 15 amino acids. V was pared by 0 bases and J by 0 bases, with 9 bases between. Germline CDR1 and CDR2: SGDLS and YYNGEE. CDR3 bases: TGTGCCAGCAGCGTAGAATCTTACATGAACACTGAAGCTTTCTTT. Amino acids: CASSVESYMNTEAFF.

The rearrangement uses TRBV18 and TRBJ1-2; D unclear. There are 12 residues in the CDR3. Trimming removed 5 bases from V and 6 bases from J, with 10 bases in between. Per the germline V gene, CDR1 is KGHSH and CDR2 is LQKENI. The CDR3 loop reads CASSSAGNGYTF. As DNA, the CDR3 is TGTGCCAGCTCATCGGCGGGGAATGGCTACACCTTC. Full variable domain (outside the CDR3, taken from reference TRBV18 and TRBJ1-2): NAGVMQNPRHLVRRRGQEARLRCSPMKGHSHVYWYRQLPEEGLKFMVYLQKENIIDESGMPKERFSAEFPKEGPSILRIQQVVRGDSAAYFCASSSAGNGYTFGSGTRLTVV.

This rearrangement joins TRBV20-1 to TRBJ2-1; D remains ambiguous. This CDR3 has 10 residues. The V gene's germline CDR1 is DFQATT and CDR2 SNEGSKA (reference sequence). The germline V and J ends were trimmed by 1 base and 10 bases, with 5 bases remaining between them. CDR3: CSARASEQFF. Written as DNA, the CDR3 is TGCAGTGCTAGAGCCTCGGAGCAGTTCTTC.

The chain uses TRBV5-4 and TRBJ1-1; TRBD1 matches at 7 bases. The CDR3 is made up of 13 amino acids. Unmatched junction bases numbered 5, after V lost 4 bases and J lost 5 bases. The V gene's germline CDR1 is SGHNT and CDR2 YYREEE (reference sequence). The CDR3: CASSGQDKTEAFF. The CDR3 nucleotides read TGTGCCAGCAGCGGACAGGACAAAACTGAAGCTTTCTTT.

This rearrangement joins TRBV20-1 to TRBJ2-7, with D hard to call. Trimming removed 7 bases from V and 2 bases from J, with 9 bases in between. The germline CDR1 and CDR2 sequences are DFQATT and SNEGSKA (reference sequence). The CDR3 is 11 amino acids. This CDR3 reads CSGTLTYEQYF. CDR3 bases: TGCAGTGGTACCCTTACCTACGAGCAGTACTTC.

This sequence joins TRBV5-5 and TRBJ1-5; 10 bases align to TRBD1. Germline CDR1 is SGHKS and CDR2 is YYEKEE (reference sequence). This CDR3 is 16 amino acids long. Trimming at V came to 4 bases and at J to 6 bases, leaving 10 bases not matched to a gene. The CDR3 reads CASSQTPDRGSQPQHF. CDR3 DNA: TGTGCCAGCAGCCAGACACCGGACAGGGGGAGTCAGCCCCAGCATTTT. The full variable domain, its missing parts supplied by reference TRBV5-5 and TRBJ1-5, is DAGVTQSPTHLIKTRGQQVTLRCSPISGHKSVSWYQQVLGQGPQFIFQYYEKEERGRGNFPDRFSARQFPNYSSELNVNALLLGDSALYLCASSQTPDRGSQPQHFGDGTRLSIL.